Below are 24 T cell receptor beta chains sequenced from a single sample in a study of blood T cell repertoires in COVID-19. The table came from immunoSEQ multiplex PCR; TCRdb's copy has only in-frame clones and leaves some out. Found here are approximately 490,000 clones, around nine tenths of them singletons; the top ten hold just over 8%. Source material: PBMCs or T cells enriched from blood (not recorded which). These receptor sequences come from an older woman who had recovered from COVID-19.

The V gene is TRBV4-1, the J gene TRBJ2-7; TRBD1 is a possible D gene (7 bases). This CDR3 contains 14 residues. Trimming pared 1 base from V and 7 bases from J, leaving 14 bases between. Germline values: CDR1 MGHRA, CDR2 YSYEKL. CDR3 protein: CASSQGLTGREQYF. CDR3 coding DNA: TGCGCCAGCAGCCAAGGCCTGACAGGGAGGGAGCAGTACTTC.

The V gene is TRBV5-1, the J gene TRBJ1-1, with D hard to call. This CDR3 spans 15 amino acids. V dropped 0 bases and J dropped 0 bases, with 9 bases sitting between them. Per germline, CDR1 SGHRS and CDR2 YFSETQ. Here the CDR3 reads CASSLEAGMNTEAFF. DNA for the CDR3: TGCGCCAGCAGCTTGGAAGCGGGGATGAACACTGAAGCTTTCTTT.

The chain recombines TRBV5-4 with TRBJ1-6; D is ambiguous. CDR1 is SGHNT, CDR2 YYREEE, per germline (reference sequence). The CDR3 has 13 residues. The germline V and J ends were trimmed by 4 bases and 10 bases, with 12 bases remaining between them. Here the CDR3 reads CASSQEEYSPLHF. DNA of the CDR3: TGTGCCAGCAGCCAGGAGGAGTACTCACCCCTCCACTTT. Full variable domain (remainder filled in from reference TRBV5-4 and TRBJ1-6): ETGVTQSPTHLIKTRGQQVTLRCSSQSGHNTVSWYQQALGQGPQFIFQYYREEENGRGNFPPRFSGLQFPNYSSELNVNALELDDSALYLCASSQEEYSPLHFGNGTRLTVT.

The chain links TRBV5-1 to TRBJ2-3; D possibly corresponds to TRBD2 (6 bases). This CDR3 spans 14 amino acids. Germline V gene data show CDR1 as SGHRS and CDR2 as YFSETQ. Trimming shortened V by 1 base and J by 6 bases, and 12 bases separated the two germline ends. This chain's CDR3 is CASSLPGVMDTQYF. The CDR3 nucleotides read TGCGCCAGCAGCTTGCCGGGGGTTATGGATACGCAGTATTTT.

The rearrangement joins TRBV19 to TRBJ1-2; D not certain. Germline V CDR1 and CDR2: LNHDA, SQIVND (reference sequence). The CDR3 is 15 residues long. With 1 base removed from V and 0 bases from J, the gap between germline ends came to 9 bases. CDR3 amino acids: CASSIVLQTNYGYTF. The CDR3 region has the DNA TGTGCCAGTAGTATAGTTTTACAGACTAACTATGGCTACACCTTC.

As for this clone: The identical CDR3 is also encoded by other nucleotide sequences in the sample. The chain is built from TRBV5-1 and TRBJ2-3; 10 bases fit TRBD2. Germline V gene sequence: CDR1 SGHRS, CDR2 YFSETQ. Losses at the gene ends were 2 bases for V and 4 bases for J; bases not matched to a gene: 1. CDR3 length equals 14 residues. The CDR3 DNA follows: TGCGCCAGCAGCTTAACTAGCGGGGCAGATACGCAGTATTTT. Encoded protein: CASSLTSGADTQYF.

The rearrangement joins TRBV5-1 to TRBJ1-2, with no clear D. The CDR3 covers 15 residues. The ends were cut back, 4 bases at V and 2 bases at J, with 15 bases in the middle. The V gene's germline CDR1 is SGHRS and CDR2 YFSETQ. In DNA, the CDR3 is TGCGCCAGCAGCCCCCCCGAGAATCCCAACTATGGCTACACCTTC. It codes for CASSPPENPNYGYTF.

The chain has TRBV5-1 and TRBJ2-4; 8 nucleotides agree with TRBD2. The junction had 7 bases not matched to a gene; V was cut back by 3 bases and J by 8 bases. This CDR3 spans 14 amino acids. Looked up from germline, CDR1 is SGHRS and CDR2 is YFSETQ. DNA for the CDR3: TGCGCCAGCAGCTACGGGGGGGCCGGGGACATTCAGTACTTC. Translation gives CASSYGGAGDIQYF.

The table lists this clone with a count of one. The V and J genes are TRBV19 and TRBJ2-1, with 7 bases that match TRBD1. The CDR3 totals 14 residues. The germline CDR1 and CDR2 sequences are LNHDA and SQIVND (reference sequence). V lost 3 bases to trimming and J lost 5 bases; unmatched junction nucleotides: 4. DNA of the CDR3: TGTGCCAGTAGTATCGCGACAGGGAACAATGAGCAGTTCTTC. Its protein is CASSIATGNNEQFF.

The rearrangement uses TRBV10-1 and TRBJ2-3; 7 bases map to TRBD1. V was clipped by 6 bases and J by 2 bases; unmatched bases: 5. The CDR3 sequence is 14 residues long. Germline assignment: CDR1 WNHNN and CDR2 SYGVQD (reference sequence). The CDR3, as DNA: TGCGCCAGCAGCAAAGGACAGGTCACAGATACGCAGTATTTT. As protein: CASSKGQVTDTQYF.

The chain uses TRBV10-1 and TRBJ2-2; D call uncertain. CDR1 is WNHNN, CDR2 SYGVQD, per germline (reference sequence). V lost 4 bases to trimming and J lost 4 bases, with 7 bases between them. The CDR3 loop spans 13 amino acids. CDR3 sequence reads: CASSAESTGELFF. Here the CDR3 DNA reads TGCGCCAGCAGTGCGGAGTCCACCGGGGAGCTGTTTTTT.

This clone has more than one count but fewer than ten. This rearrangement joins TRBV30 to TRBJ1-1; possibly TRBD1 for D (6 bases). V was clipped by 4 bases and J by 4 bases, with 19 bases between them. The CDR3 loop spans 15 amino acids. Looked up from germline, CDR1 is GTSNPN and CDR2 is SVGIG (reference sequence). CDR3 in DNA: TGTGCCTGGACGACCCTCGGCACAGGGAGCACTGAAGCTTTCTTT. It encodes CAWTTLGTGSTEAFF.

The CDR3 DNA reads as TGTGCCAGCAGCTTTGGTTCGGGGGGGGGTCAGCCCCAGCATTTT. Translating gives CASSFGSGGGQPQHF. The chain employs TRBV5-8 and TRBJ1-5, with D possibly matching TRBD1 (5 bases). Germline V gene lookup returns CDR1 SGHTS and CDR2 YDEGEE. Trimming removed 2 bases at V and 6 bases at J, with 15 bases between. The CDR3 is 15 residues long.

This sequence joins TRBV5-5 and TRBJ2-7; D gene unclear. The germline CDR1 and CDR2 sequences are SGHKS and YYEKEE (reference sequence). This CDR3 has 15 amino acids. V lost 5 bases and J 7 bases, leaving 22 bases between the germline ends. The CDR3, as DNA: TGTGCCAGCAGACTTTTCCCTTTCGCTCCCGAGGAGCAGTACGTC. This sequence encodes CASRLFPFAPEEQYV.

The chain links TRBV15 to TRBJ2-3; 8 bases match TRBD2. The CDR3 extends over 13 amino acids. In germline, CDR1 is LNHNV, CDR2 YYDKDF (reference sequence). J was trimmed by 5 bases and V by 8 bases; bases with no gene match: 6. The CDR3 nucleotides are TGTGCCACCCGTCCGGGAGGGATAGATACGCAGTATTTT. Residues: CATRPGGIDTQYF.

The chain links TRBV29-1 to TRBJ1-1; 8 bases are a match to TRBD1. J was trimmed by 3 bases and V by 7 bases; bases with no gene match: 4. The CDR3 has 12 residues. Germline CDR1 SQVTM, CDR2 ANQGSEA. DNA for the CDR3: TGCAGCGCCCACAGGGGGGACACTGAAGCTTTCTTT. It specifies CSAHRGDTEAFF.

The chain is built from TRBV24-1 and TRBJ2-2; D not certain. The CDR3 covers 16 residues. Germline assignment: CDR1 KGHDR and CDR2 SFDVKD. Trimming removed 1 base from V and 0 bases from J, with 8 bases in between. The CDR3 here is CATSDFGLTNTGELFF. The CDR3 region has the DNA TGTGCCACCAGTGATTTCGGTCTCACGAACACCGGGGAGCTGTTTTTT.

V is TRBV3-1 (or the pseudogene TRBV3-2) and J is TRBJ1-6; tentative D call: TRBD1 (5 bases). CDR1 and CDR2 from the germline V gene are LGHDT and YNNKEL (reference sequence). This CDR3 is built from 14 residues. Between the trimmed V and J ends, which lost 4 bases and 9 bases, there was a span of 13 bases. CDR3 nucleotide sequence: TGTGCCAGCAGCCCGCGGGGGTTCAGTTCACCCCTCCACTTT. Translating gives CASSPRGFSSPLHF.

The chain combines TRBV12-3 or TRBV12-4 with TRBJ2-2; no clear D gene. V gave up 5 bases and J gave up 7 bases, with 8 bases separating them. The CDR3 contains 12 residues. CDR3 coding DNA: TGTGCCAGCAGTCCGTCGAGCGGGGAGCTGTTTTTT. This encodes CASSPSSGELFF.

The chain carries TRBV10-3 and TRBJ2-7; tentative D call: TRBD2 (6 bases). Germline V gene sequence: CDR1 ENHRY, CDR2 SYGVKD. V was cut by 0 bases and J by 7 bases, with 22 bases left in between. The CDR3 has 17 amino acids. For the CDR3, the DNA is TGTGCCATCAGTGAGTCTTTCCCCCCCGGGCGGGGTGGGGAGCAGTACGTC. Residues: CAISESFPPGRGGEQYV.

CDR3 DNA sequence: TGCGCCAGCAGCCAGGTCAGGGGTTTGAACACTGAAGCTTTCTTT. Translating it yields CASSQVRGLNTEAFF. The chain employs TRBV4-1 and TRBJ1-1, with a possible D match to TRBD1 (6 bases). The V end was cut by 3 bases, the J end by 0 bases, with 11 bases between. The CDR3 spans 15 residues. Germline CDR1 reads MGHRA; CDR2 reads YSYEKL.

The J gene is TRBJ2-6, the V gene TRBV2; a weak D match, TRBD1 (5 bases). V was shortened by 6 bases and J by 2 bases, with 5 bases between the two germline ends. The V gene's germline CDR1 is SNHLY and CDR2 FYNNEI. The CDR3 has 13 residues. The CDR3 DNA is TGTGCCAGCAGGACAGCTGGGGCCAACGTCCTGACTTTC. Translation gives CASRTAGANVLTF.

The chain employs TRBV6-1 and TRBJ1-6; D ambiguous. Per germline, CDR1 MNHNS and CDR2 SASEGT. CDR3 length equals 13 residues. Trimming pared 1 base from V and 9 bases from J, leaving 7 bases between. The CDR3 region is CASSEESRSPLHF. In DNA, the CDR3 is TGTGCCAGCAGTGAAGAGAGTCGTTCACCCCTCCACTTT.

The rearrangement links TRBV24-1 to TRBJ1-2, with D hard to call. V shed 6 bases and J shed 1 base, with 11 bases lying between them. Germline-derived CDR1 and CDR2 are KGHDR and SFDVKD. This CDR3 spans 14 amino acids. CDR3 nucleotide sequence: TGTGCCACCAGTCCGGGTCCGGTTAACTATGGCTACACCTTC. The encoded protein is CATSPGPVNYGYTF.